This record concerns one TCR beta chain sequence. This CDR3 region has 13 residues. Trimming removed 8 bases from V and 4 bases from J, with 14 bases in between. Per germline, CDR1 ENHRY and CDR2 SYGVKD. The data were obtained in a study of blood T cell repertoires in COVID-19. Study-wide background: Acute-phase and convalescent COVID-19 samples originated in the United States, Italy and Spain. PBMCs, B-cell-depleted T cells, or T cells were the source of the cDNA or gDNA that made up the material.

In the authors' methods: From reference gene primer amplification, estimates of nucleated cell counts were derived. Only in-frame clones appear in the TCRdb table, and some are missing; sequencing was by immunoSEQ multiplex PCR. V, J and clone size are taken as reported in that table, and D and trimming were inferred from the DNA itself. The table shows over 45,000 clones, with roughly 89% occurring only once. The sequenced sample was peripheral blood. The receptor's source is an elderly woman with acute or convalescent COVID-19. This chain joins TRBV10-3 and TRBJ1-1, with D perhaps TRBD1 (6 bases). CDR3 coding DNA: TGTGCCATCGAGGGGGAGGGGAGCACTGAAGCTTTCTTT. Translating gives CAIEGEGSTEAFF.